The 3 T cell receptor beta chains reported below all come from one sample, sequenced in a study of read filtering for tumor transcriptome and immune sequencing. From around 440 ng of RNA, a library with molecular barcoded alpha/delta and beta/gamma adaptors was made. TCRdb redid the calling of the reads with MiXCR, one entry per CDR3 protein. Here the sample spans nearly 60,000 distinct CDR3 sequences, 9% to 15% being singletons. The material sequenced was a population of CD138-negative cells sorted from bone marrow. Receptor source: a donor older than 35 with multiple myeloma.

This clonotype showed up just once. Germline is not matched at one junction end, which may reflect a read error. The chain links TRBV12-3 or TRBV12-4 to TRBJ2-3; the D gene is possibly TRBD1 (7 bases). This CDR3 region has 15 residues. CDR3 amino acids: CASSLPRGANRYAVF. Here the CDR3 DNA reads TGTGCCAGCAGTTTACCCAGGGGGGCGAACAGATACGCAGTATTT.

The chain uses TRBV19 and TRBJ2-5; D gene unclear. The V end was cut by 7 bases, the J end by 2 bases, with 11 bases between. CDR1 is LNHDA and CDR2 is SQIVND in the germline V gene (reference sequence). This CDR3 is 13 amino acids long. CDR3 bases: TGTGCCAGTACCCCCCCCGGGCAAGAGACCCAGTACTTC. Translating gives CASTPPGQETQYF.

Points on this clonotype: A read error may produce the germline difference seen at one junction end. The chain couples TRBV15 to TRBJ2-3, with D perhaps being TRBD1 or TRBD2 (7 bases each). The germline V gene encodes CDR1 LNHNV and CDR2 YYDKDF (reference sequence). The CDR3 has 14 amino acids. The CDR3 loop reads CPTSRAGGVDTQYF. The CDR3 region has the DNA TGTCCCACCAGCAGAGCAGGGGGGGTAGATACGCAGTATTTT.